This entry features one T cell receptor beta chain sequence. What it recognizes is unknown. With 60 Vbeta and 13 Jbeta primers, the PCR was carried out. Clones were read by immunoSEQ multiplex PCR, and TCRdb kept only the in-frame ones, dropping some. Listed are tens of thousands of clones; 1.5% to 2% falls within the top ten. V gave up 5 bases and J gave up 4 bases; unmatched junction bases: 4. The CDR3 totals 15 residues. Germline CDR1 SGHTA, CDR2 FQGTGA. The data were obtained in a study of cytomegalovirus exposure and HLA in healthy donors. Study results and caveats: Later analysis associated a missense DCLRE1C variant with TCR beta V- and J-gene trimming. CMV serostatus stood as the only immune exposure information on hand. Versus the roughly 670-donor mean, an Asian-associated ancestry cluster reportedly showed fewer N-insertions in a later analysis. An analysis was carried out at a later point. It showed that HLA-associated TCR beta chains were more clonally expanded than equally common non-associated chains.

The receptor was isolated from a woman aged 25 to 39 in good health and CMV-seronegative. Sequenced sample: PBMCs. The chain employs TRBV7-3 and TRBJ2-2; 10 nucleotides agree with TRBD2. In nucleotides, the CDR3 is TGTGCCAGCAGCCCGCGGACTAGCGGCACCGGGGAGCTGTTTTTT. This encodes CASSPRTSGTGELFF.